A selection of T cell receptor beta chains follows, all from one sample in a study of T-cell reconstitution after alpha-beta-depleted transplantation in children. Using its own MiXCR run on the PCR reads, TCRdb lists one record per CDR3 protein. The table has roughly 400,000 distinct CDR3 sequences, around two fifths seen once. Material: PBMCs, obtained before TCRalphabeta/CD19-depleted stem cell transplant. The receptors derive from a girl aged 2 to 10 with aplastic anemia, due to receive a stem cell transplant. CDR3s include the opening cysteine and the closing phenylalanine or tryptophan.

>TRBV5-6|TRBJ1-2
CASSPAGGNGYTF
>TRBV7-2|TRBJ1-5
CASSLDQGWEPQHF
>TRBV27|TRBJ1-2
CASSYREGYGYTF
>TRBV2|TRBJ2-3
CASTQIGGGRDTQYF
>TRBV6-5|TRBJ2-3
CASRENTDTQYF
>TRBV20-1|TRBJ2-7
CSARIPASVEQYF
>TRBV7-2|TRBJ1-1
CASSLDQGMNTEAFF
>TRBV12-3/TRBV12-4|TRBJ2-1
CASSFGTQNLYNEQFF
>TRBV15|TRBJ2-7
CATSRDWGGVLAGLSYEQYF
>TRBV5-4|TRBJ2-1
CASSGTGARNEQFF
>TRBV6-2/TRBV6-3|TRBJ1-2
CASRDYRDSPNYGYTF
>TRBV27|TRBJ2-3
CASSLLTGMGDTQYF
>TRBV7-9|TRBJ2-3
CASRQGAVLDTQYF
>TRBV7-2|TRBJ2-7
CASSSGTTYEQYF
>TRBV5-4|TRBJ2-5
CASSLAAGTKGETQYF
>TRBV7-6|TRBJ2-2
CASSLGVLASNTGELFF
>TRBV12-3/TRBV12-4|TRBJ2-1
CASTGKNEQFF
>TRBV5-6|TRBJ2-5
CASSLGWRGQETQYF
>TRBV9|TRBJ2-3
CASSVASWGDTQYF
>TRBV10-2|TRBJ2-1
CASAELSGTSYNEQFF
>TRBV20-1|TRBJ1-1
CSVLLREGKGTEAFF
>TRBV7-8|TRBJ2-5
CASSNRVGETQYF
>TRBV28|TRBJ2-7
CASSSRDRRYEQYF